This T cell receptor (beta chain) appears in the sequencing data of a study of vaccination effects on CD4 cells after COVID-19. Cultured cells yielded isolated CD4+ T cells after 10 days. Generated by immunoSEQ multiplex PCR, the TCRdb table keeps only in-frame clones and is missing some. The sample lists approximately 45,000 clones, roughly three quarters occurring once. As for this clone: Its antigen is unknown.

Looked up from germline, CDR1 is KGHSH and CDR2 is LQKENI. V lost 3 bases to trimming and J lost 11 bases, with 16 bases between them. The CDR3 contains 14 residues. Sample: CD4+ T cells from PBMCs cultured without peptide, taken before COVID-19 vaccination. V usage is TRBV18 and J usage is TRBJ1-4; TRBD1 is a possible D gene (5 bases). The TCR was taken from a human donor who had a prior SARS-CoV-2 infection. The CDR3 loop is CASSPANEEGKLFF. CDR3 sequence (DNA): TGTGCCAGCTCACCCGCGAACGAAGAGGGGAAACTGTTTTTT.